The 32 T cell receptor beta chains below all came from one sample that was sequenced in a study of T cells in women clearing cervical HPV infection. The table came from immunoSEQ multiplex PCR; TCRdb's copy has only in-frame clones and leaves some out. The sample holds approximately 17,000 clones. The sequencing input was blood buffy coat. The receptors derive from a woman aged 18-70 years with a cervical HPV16 infection that either progressed to CIN3+ or cleared (not recorded which).

On this clone itself: The observed sequence ends 3 residues before the CDR3 terminus, with the missing tail filled in from the germline J gene. The genes are TRBV6-1 and TRBJ1-5, with D perhaps TRBD1 (6 bases). The CDR3 covers 13 residues. Trimming took off 2 bases at V and 6 bases at J, with 8 bases between the two ends. The germline gives CDR1 MNHNS, CDR2 SASEGT. The CDR3 DNA, read in part, is TGTGCCAGCAGTGAACAGGGGTTTCAGCCC. It specifies CASSEQGFQP. The full CDR3 protein is CASSEQGFQPQHF.

Note on this clone: The junction and the germline gene differ at one end; a read error may be behind it. The read ends 3 residues shy of where the CDR3 ends; the end is completed using the germline J gene. The V gene is TRBV23-1, the J gene TRBJ2-4, with D unclear. TRBV23-1 qualifies as an ORF whose function is uncertain. The CDR3 contains 16 residues. The CDR3 loop is CACRKGQSLAKNIQYF. CDR3 DNA, as far as it was read: TGCGCCTGCAGGAAAGGGCAGAGTCTAGCCAAAAACATT.

Note on this clone: The read is 3 residues too short to cover the CDR3 end, so that end is filled in from the germline J gene. The chain carries TRBV19 and TRBJ1-5; perhaps TRBD1 as D (6 bases). CDR1 is LNHDA and CDR2 is SQIVND in the germline V gene (reference sequence). Trimming left V 5 bases short and J 7 bases short, with 15 bases between. The length of the CDR3 is 14 residues. CDR3 amino acids: CASSPQGVIQPQHF. CDR3 DNA (partial): TGTGCCAGTAGTCCACAGGGAGTAATCCAGCCC.

CDR3 residues: CASSRSVYSETQYF. The sequenced CDR3 bases are TGTGCCAGCAGCCGTTCGGTGTATTCAGAGACC. J is TRBJ2-5 and V is TRBV12-3 or TRBV12-4, with D uncertain. The read ends 3 residues early relative to the CDR3; the germline J gene fills the gap. Trimming removed 6 bases from V and 4 bases from J, with 15 bases in between. This CDR3 is built from 14 residues.

Turning to this clone: The CDR3 extends 3 residues past the end of the read, so its final part is completed from the germline J gene. The chain employs TRBV6-1 and TRBJ2-3; 15 bases agree with TRBD2. This CDR3 is built from 16 residues. Germline CDR1 MNHNS, CDR2 SASEGT. The trim removed 4 bases at V and 2 bases at J, leaving 1 base unmatched. The part of the CDR3 DNA that was read is TGTGCCAGCAGTGGGACTAGCGGGGGGGCCACAGATACG. It encodes CASSGTSGGATDT. The full-length CDR3 reads as CASSGTSGGATDTQYF.

Note on this clone: The DNA ends 3 residues before the CDR3 does, and the rest of the CDR3 is filled in from the germline J gene. The V gene is TRBV20-1, the J gene TRBJ2-7, with TRBD1 matching over 8 bases. The germline V gene encodes CDR1 DFQATT and CDR2 SNEGSKA (reference sequence). J lost 4 bases, V lost 5 bases, and 7 bases had no gene match. The length of the CDR3 is 13 residues. CDR3 region: CSAAGTGLYEQYF. CDR3 DNA (partial): TGCAGTGCTGCCGGGACAGGACTTTACGAG.

Comment on this clone: Read coverage stops 3 residues before the CDR3 terminus; the germline J gene supplies the remainder. The V call is TRBV7-9, the J call TRBJ1-5; no firm D call. The CDR3 runs 13 residues. The germline V gene has CDR1 SEHNR and CDR2 FQNEAQ (reference sequence). Trimming cost V 3 bases and J 5 bases, with 8 bases left between them. The CDR3 loop is CASSLQPDQPQHF. The CDR3 bases that were read are TGTGCCAGCAGCTTGCAACCGGATCAGCCC.

As to this clone: The read terminates 3 residues ahead of where the CDR3 ends, so the germline J gene completes it. The V and J genes are TRBV7-8 and TRBJ2-3, with D uncertain. Germline V lookup: CDR1 SGHVS, CDR2 FQNEAQ. The CDR3 has 15 residues. The V and J ends lost 1 base and 4 bases respectively, with 12 bases between them. The CDR3 is CASSLVPRSPDTQYF. Partial CDR3 DNA: TGTGCCAGCAGCTTAGTTCCTAGGAGCCCAGATACG.

For this clone: From the germline J gene comes the end of the CDR3, since the read stops 3 residues before it. V is TRBV7-2 and J is TRBJ1-5, with TRBD1 matching 8 bases. This CDR3 contains 15 residues. The germline gives CDR1 SGHTA, CDR2 FQGNSA. Trimming cost V 3 bases and J 2 bases; bases outside gene matches: 3. Incomplete CDR3 DNA: TGTGCCAGCAGCTTTTCGACAGGGGGCAATCAGCCC. Protein product: CASSFSTGGNQP. The whole CDR3 protein is CASSFSTGGNQPQHF.

With respect to this clone: Sequencing ends 3 residues short of the CDR3 end; the germline J gene provides the rest. This rearrangement joins TRBV20-1 to TRBJ2-3; TRBD2 agrees at 7 bases. The germline V gene encodes CDR1 DFQATT and CDR2 SNEGSKA (reference sequence). J lost 1 base, V lost 3 bases, and 7 bases had no gene match. The CDR3 sequence is 15 residues long. The covered CDR3 bases are TGCAGTGCTAGTCGGGGAGGGCCAGGCACAGATACG. Protein: CSASRGGPGTDT. The CDR3 reads in full as CSASRGGPGTDTQYF.

In regard to this clone: Read data end 3 residues before the CDR3 end; the end is taken from the germline J gene. The chain employs TRBV20-1 and TRBJ2-5, with D perhaps matching TRBD1 (6 bases). With 5 bases removed from V and 4 bases from J, the gap between germline ends came to 17 bases. The CDR3 spans 14 residues. Germline lookup yields CDR1 DFQATT and CDR2 SNEGSKA (reference sequence). The CDR3 spells CSAPPDRARETQYF. The CDR3 bases that were read are TGCAGTGCTCCCCCGGACAGAGCTAGAGAGACC.

As to this clone: The missing CDR3 end, 3 residues past where the read stops, is filled in from the germline J gene. The chain has TRBV2 and TRBJ2-3; 7 nucleotides align to TRBD2. The V segment lost 6 bases and the J segment 5 bases; nucleotides outside the gene matches: 11. Looked up from germline, CDR1 is SNHLY and CDR2 is FYNNEI. The CDR3 runs 15 residues. The CDR3 DNA, read in part, is TGTGCCAGCAGAAGACTAGCTGGTGGTGGAGATACG. Its translation: CASRRLAGGGDT. The entire CDR3 reads CASRRLAGGGDTQYF.

As to this clone: The read gets to within 3 residues of the CDR3 end, and the germline J gene fills in the rest. The chain uses TRBV27 and TRBJ1-2, with no clear D. The CDR3 extends over 14 amino acids. The V end was cut by 5 bases, the J end by 7 bases, with 17 bases between. Germline V CDR1 and CDR2: MNHEY, SMNVEV (reference sequence). CDR3 sequence: CASSRGVGYGGYTF. CDR3 DNA (partial): TGTGCCAGCAGTCGGGGAGTCGGTTACGGTGGC.

Turning to this clone: The CDR3 end is not reached by the read, which stops 3 residues before it; the germline J gene fills it in. The genes are TRBV7-3 and TRBJ1-1; D perhaps matches TRBD1 (5 bases). The CDR3 sequence is 13 residues long. Trimming cost V 5 bases and J 7 bases, with 14 bases left between them. CDR1 is SGHTA and CDR2 is FQGTGA in the germline V gene. Here the CDR3 reads CASSAQGRDEAFF. The part of the CDR3 DNA that was read is TGTGCCAGCAGCGCCCAGGGTAGGGATGAA.

A note on this clone: The CDR3 extends 3 residues past the end of the read, so its final part is completed from the germline J gene. The gene calls are TRBV4-1 and TRBJ1-6; tentative D call: TRBD1 (6 bases). CDR1 and CDR2 from the germline V gene are MGHRA and YSYEKL. The CDR3 contains 17 residues. Trimming pared 3 bases from V and 0 bases from J, leaving 12 bases between. The CDR3 is CASSHTGPSSYNSPLHF. The covered CDR3 bases are TGCGCCAGCAGCCACACAGGGCCGAGCTCCTATAATTCACCC.

A word on this clone: The missing CDR3 end, 3 residues past where the read stops, is filled in from the germline J gene. This sequence joins TRBV2 and TRBJ2-1; 10 positions agree with TRBD2. Germline V gene sequence: CDR1 SNHLY, CDR2 FYNNEI. There are 16 residues in the CDR3. J was trimmed by 8 bases and V by 6 bases; bases with no gene match: 13. CDR3 bases read: TGTGCCAGCAGGGATAAAAAGCGGGGGGGCCTCTATGAG. The encoded protein is CASRDKKRGGLYE. The complete CDR3 reads CASRDKKRGGLYEQFF.

A word on this clone: The CDR3 end falls 3 residues outside the read, so it is completed with the germline J gene. This rearrangement joins TRBV7-8 to TRBJ2-2; D may be TRBD1 (5 bases). V shed 0 bases and J shed 2 bases, with 10 bases lying between them. The CDR3 has 16 residues. Per germline, CDR1 SGHVS and CDR2 FQNEAQ. CDR3 DNA (partial): TGTGCCAGCAGCTTAGCTTGGACACTTAACACCGGGGAG. This translates into CASSLAWTLNTGE. In full, the CDR3 reads CASSLAWTLNTGELFF.

As to this clone: The read terminates 3 residues before the CDR3 end, so the remaining end is supplied by the germline J gene. J is TRBJ1-2 and V is TRBV7-9; no reliable D call. The V end was cut by 3 bases, the J end by 7 bases, with 9 bases between. Germline V gene lookup returns CDR1 SEHNR and CDR2 FQNEAQ (reference sequence). The length of the CDR3 is 12 residues. CDR3 amino acids: CASSFSRVGYTF. Partial CDR3 DNA: TGTGCCAGCAGCTTCAGTCGGGTTGGC.

Turning to this clone: The read finishes 3 residues shy of the CDR3 end, and the germline J gene is used to complete it. The V and J genes are TRBV11-2 and TRBJ1-1; the D is unclear. The CDR3 runs 13 residues. Per the germline V gene, CDR1 is SGHAT and CDR2 is FQNNGV. The CDR3: CASSLTRTPGAFF. CDR3 DNA, as far as it was read: TGTGCCAGCAGCTTAACGAGGACTCCGGGG.

As for this clone: With the read ending 3 residues before the CDR3 end, the germline J gene is used to fill in that end. The genes are TRBV6-1 and TRBJ2-7; D is unclear. The V gene lost 4 bases and the J gene lost 0 bases, with 16 bases spanning the gap. Germline CDR1 MNHNS, CDR2 SASEGT. This CDR3 spans 16 amino acids. The CDR3 is CASSGIMPPSSYEQYF. The covered CDR3 bases are TGTGCCAGCAGTGGAATAATGCCGCCCAGCTCCTACGAG.

Concerning this clone: The read stops 3 residues short of the end of the CDR3; the missing end is completed from the germline J gene. V gene TRBV12-3 or TRBV12-4 combines with J gene TRBJ2-3, with TRBD2 as a possible D gene (7 bases). The CDR3 spans 13 residues. The CDR3 reads CASSLMGRGTQYF. Incomplete CDR3 DNA: TGTGCCAGCAGTTTAATGGGGAGGGGGACG.

The part of the CDR3 DNA that was read is TGTGCCAGCAGCTTGGGACAGGGGGTTACCTACGAG. This codes for CASSLGQGVTYE. The full-length CDR3 reads as CASSLGQGVTYEQYF. The rearrangement uses TRBV5-6 and TRBJ2-7; 9 bases agree with TRBD1. The sequenced fragment ends 3 residues before the CDR3 boundary, so the rest is inferred from the germline J gene. Germline trimming cut 0 bases from V and 2 bases from J; bases unmatched to any gene: 3. This CDR3 contains 15 residues. CDR1 is SGHDT, CDR2 YYEEEE, per germline.

As regards this clone: The read comes to an end 3 residues before the CDR3 does, leaving the germline J gene to fill in the end. V gene TRBV30 combines with J gene TRBJ1-2; maybe TRBD1 (5 bases). V was trimmed by 4 bases and J by 1 base, leaving 19 bases between them. The CDR3 length is 16 residues. The V gene's germline CDR1 is GTSNPN and CDR2 SVGIG (reference sequence). The CDR3 here is CAWKSARRGSNYGYTF. Partial CDR3 DNA: TGTGCCTGGAAATCGGCACGAAGGGGAAGTAACTATGGC. Variable domain in full (rest from reference TRBV30 and TRBJ1-2): SQTIHQWPATLVQPVGSPLSLECTVEGTSNPNLYWYRQAAGRGLQLLFYSVGIGQISSEVPQNLSASRPQDRQFILSSKKLLLSDSGFYLCAWKSARRGSNYGYTFGSGTRLTVV.

Worth noting for this clone: The read halts 3 residues ahead of the CDR3 end, with the missing end drawn from the germline J gene. This sequence joins TRBV6-2 or TRBV6-3 and TRBJ2-5; weak D call: TRBD1 (5 bases). The germline gives CDR1 MNHEY, CDR2 SVGEGT. The ends were cut back, 5 bases at V and 5 bases at J, with 12 bases in the middle. The CDR3 has 13 amino acids. CDR3 sequence reads: CASSTLGRETQYF. The sequenced CDR3 bases are TGTGCCAGCAGTACCCTGGGGCGGGAGACC.

To note about this clone: The read ends 3 residues shy of where the CDR3 ends; the end is completed using the germline J gene. V usage is TRBV27 and J usage is TRBJ2-7, with 7 bases identical to TRBD1. The CDR3 is 14 residues long. Germline values: CDR1 MNHEY, CDR2 SMNVEV (reference sequence). The junction had 4 bases not matched to a gene; V was cut back by 5 bases and J by 0 bases. The sequenced CDR3 bases are TGTGCCAGCAGTGGACAGGAGAGCTCCTACGAG. Amino acid sequence: CASSGQESSYE. The CDR3 reads in full as CASSGQESSYEQYF.

In the case of this clone: With the read ending 3 residues before the CDR3 end, the germline J gene is used to fill in that end. The chain carries TRBV20-1 and TRBJ2-1; D is possibly TRBD2 (6 bases). CDR3 size: 15 residues. The germline V gene encodes CDR1 DFQATT and CDR2 SNEGSKA (reference sequence). Trimming cost V 0 bases and J 0 bases, with 9 bases left between them. CDR3 DNA (partial): TGCAGTGCTAGAGATCCGACTAGCTCCTACAATGAG. Protein sequence: CSARDPTSSYNE. From start to end, the CDR3 is CSARDPTSSYNEQFF.

With regard to this clone: The observed sequence ends 3 residues before the CDR3 terminus, with the missing tail filled in from the germline J gene. The chain links TRBV12-3 or TRBV12-4 to TRBJ2-7; a weak D match, TRBD1 (5 bases). Trimming pared 3 bases from V and 4 bases from J, leaving 7 bases between. The CDR3 loop spans 12 amino acids. The covered CDR3 bases are TGTGCCAGCAGTTTTGGGGCGTACGAG. It encodes CASSFGAYE. In full, the CDR3 is CASSFGAYEQYF.

Comments on this clone: The read terminates 3 residues before the CDR3 end, so the remaining end is supplied by the germline J gene. The gene calls are TRBV11-3 and TRBJ2-1; 9 bases agree with TRBD1. The CDR3 is 15 amino acids. Per the germline V gene, CDR1 is SGHNT and CDR2 is YENEEA. The J segment lost 4 bases and the V segment lost 3 bases, leaving 4 bases of the junction unmatched. The CDR3 loop is CASSLSTGGYNEQFF. CDR3 DNA, as far as it was read: TGTGCCAGCAGCTTGTCGACAGGGGGGTACAATGAG.

A word on this clone: The CDR3 end falls 3 residues outside the read, so it is completed with the germline J gene. The chain combines TRBV10-3 with TRBJ2-1; 7 bases line up with TRBD1. The CDR3 is 18 amino acids. Germline V gene sequence: CDR1 ENHRY, CDR2 SYGVKD. V gave up 0 bases and J gave up 3 bases; unmatched junction bases: 11. The covered CDR3 bases are TGTGCCATCAGTGAGTCGACGGGACAGTCCTTACTCTACAATGAG. Its translation: CAISESTGQSLLYNE. The entire CDR3 protein reads CAISESTGQSLLYNEQFF.

As regards this clone: The read ends 3 residues before the CDR3 terminus; that terminus is restored from the germline J gene. At the DNA level, this CDR3 is encoded by other sequences in the same sample as well. V and J are TRBV7-3 and TRBJ2-2; 7 bases line up with TRBD1. Germline trimming cut 5 bases from V and 5 bases from J; bases unmatched to any gene: 8. The CDR3 is 15 amino acids. CDR1 is SGHTA and CDR2 is FQGTGA in the germline V gene. The CDR3 sequence is CASSLQGQLTGELFF. CDR3 bases read: TGTGCCAGCAGCCTACAGGGACAGTTGACCGGGGAG.

Note on this clone: The missing CDR3 end, 3 residues past where the read stops, is filled in from the germline J gene. This rearrangement joins TRBV19 to TRBJ1-6; possibly TRBD1 for D (5 bases). V was cut by 5 bases and J by 0 bases, with 11 bases left in between. The CDR3 is made up of 16 amino acids. Germline CDR1 reads LNHDA; CDR2 reads SQIVND (reference sequence). CDR3: CASSGAYSSYNSPLHF. CDR3 DNA (partial): TGTGCCAGTAGTGGGGCCTATTCCTCCTATAATTCACCC. The entire variable domain, with the rest obtained from reference TRBV19 and TRBJ1-6, is as follows: DGGITQSPKYLFRKEGQNVTLSCEQNLNHDAMYWYRQDPGQGLRLIYYSQIVNDFQKGDIAEGYSVSREKKESFPLTVTSAQKNPTAFYLCASSGAYSSYNSPLHFGNGTRLTVT.

Points on this clone: The read gets to within 3 residues of the CDR3 end, and the germline J gene fills in the rest. The chain links TRBV19 to TRBJ2-6; a possible D gene is TRBD2 (6 bases). The CDR3 totals 16 residues. The V end lost 7 bases, the J end lost 2 bases, and 15 bases lay between the germline ends. The germline V gene has CDR1 LNHDA and CDR2 SQIVND (reference sequence). CDR3 DNA, as far as it was read: TGTGCCAGTAAACGAGCCGCGGGGACTGGGGCCAACGTC. Its protein product is CASKRAAGTGANV. The whole CDR3 protein is CASKRAAGTGANVLTF. Drawing the rest from reference TRBV19 and TRBJ2-6, the complete variable domain is DGGITQSPKYLFRKEGQNVTLSCEQNLNHDAMYWYRQDPGQGLRLIYYSQIVNDFQKGDIAEGYSVSREKKESFPLTVTSAQKNPTAFYLCASKRAAGTGANVLTFGAGSRLTVL.